This TCR beta chain originates from a study of blood T cell repertoires in COVID-19. In the original analysis: Estimated nucleated cell counts came from reference gene primer amplification. The protocol was immunoSEQ multiplex PCR, while the TCRdb copy is restricted to in-frame clones and leaves out a portion. Clonal size and the V and J genes are those of that table, whereas D and trimming came from the DNA. The sample records hundreds of thousands of clones, 65% to 90% being singletons. The trim removed 6 bases at V and 5 bases at J, leaving 10 bases unmatched. Germline CDR1 and CDR2: SGHRS and YFSETQ. The CDR3 loop spans 15 amino acids.

V usage is TRBV5-1 and J usage is TRBJ1-1, with 10 positions matching TRBD1. The sequenced sample was peripheral blood. The receptor's source is a woman in her 70s with COVID-19, enrolled during active disease. This CDR3 reads CASTSGDRGQTEAFF. The CDR3 DNA follows: TGCGCCAGCACCTCAGGCGACAGGGGGCAAACTGAAGCTTTCTTT.